This TCR beta chain was captured in a study of vaccination and CD4 T cells after COVID-19. On the study more broadly: Overlapping spike peptides of SARS-CoV-2, HCoV-NL63, HCoV-OC43 and HCoV-229E stimulated the cells. Some control cultures received a CEFX pool, which served as the positive control. Others received an HIV-1 Nef pool or no peptide.

The time point was: late sampling 161 to 241 days after vaccination in three convalescent patients. Specified treatment: approximately nine-day PBMC culture with coronavirus spike peptide pools or control peptides (ViraFEST assay). Sequenced with the Oncomine TCR Beta short-read assay was DNA taken from cultured CD4+ T cells. The template was genomic DNA from cultured CD4+ T cells. TCRdb itself ran the PCR reads through MiXCR, one entry per CDR3 protein. The sample includes some 16,000 distinct CDR3 sequences, under 60% of them seen just once. Trimming left V 4 bases short and J 0 bases short, with 16 bases between. Germline V CDR1 and CDR2: MNHEY, SVGAGI. This CDR3 spans 18 amino acids. With regard to this clonotype: Its antigen is as yet unknown.

The sequence was obtained from a human donor who had recovered from COVID-19. The sequences come from CD4+ T cells from blood, cultured in vitro, collected about 7 months after SARS-CoV-2 vaccination. V is TRBV6-5 and J is TRBJ2-6; possible D gene TRBD1, 6 bases. The CDR3 DNA follows: TGTGCCAGCAGTTCCCCCCCGGGACAAAGCTCTGGGGCCAACGTCCTGACTTTC. It is translated as CASSSPPGQSSGANVLTF.